This TCR beta chain stems from a study of blood T cell repertoires in COVID-19. On the study more broadly: Acute and convalescent COVID-19 specimens originated in the United States, Italy and Spain. T cells, B-cell-depleted T cells, or PBMCs provided the cDNA or gDNA that served as material.

The ends were cut back, 5 bases at V and 2 bases at J, with 13 bases in the middle. Germline CDR1 reads SGHVS; CDR2 reads FNYEAQ. The CDR3 is 14 residues long. In the authors' workflow: Reference gene primer amplification yielded estimated nucleated cell counts. Sequencing was performed with immunoSEQ multiplex PCR; in TCRdb, only in-frame clones are kept and a portion is missing. D and trimming come from the DNA, and the V and J calls and clone size come from that table. The data show about 81,000 clones, 89% seen once. This chain connects TRBV7-6 to TRBJ2-7; D may be TRBD1 (6 bases). The material sequenced was peripheral blood. This TCR was sampled from a man between 65 and 79 years old with active or convalescent COVID-19. CDR3 sequence (DNA): TGTGCCAGCAGCCCTCGACAGGCTGCCTACGAGCAGTACTTC. This translates into CASSPRQAAYEQYF.